These 4 T cell receptor beta chains came from one sample sequenced in a study of blood T cells in healthy people across ages. Combining a sample-barcoded 5' primer with a J-beta primer mix, a second PCR ran for roughly 6 to 11 cycles. TCRdb fed the 5' RACE reads into MiXCR, producing one record per CDR3 protein. This sample carries hundreds of thousands of distinct CDR3 sequences, less than 25% of them seen once, and the ten largest clones take just under 9%. The same sample was also studied in work on T cells of mothers and their children.

The sequenced material came from blood. These receptors all stem from a boy aged 10-17 years in good health.

The CDR3 region is CASSLSATTDTQYF. The CDR3 nucleotides read TGTGCCAGCAGCTTAAGCGCTACAACAGATACGCAGTATTTT. The J gene is TRBJ2-3, the V gene TRBV13, with no clear D. The germline V gene has CDR1 PRHDT and CDR2 FYEKMQ (reference sequence). The CDR3 sequence is 14 residues long. The V gene lost 2 bases and the J gene lost 3 bases, with 9 bases spanning the gap.

This rearrangement joins TRBV6-6 to TRBJ1-3; 8 positions match TRBD1. The germline V gene encodes CDR1 MNHNY and CDR2 SVGAGI (reference sequence). The CDR3 has 15 amino acids. Losses at the gene ends were 6 bases for V and 3 bases for J; bases not matched to a gene: 7. In DNA form, the CDR3 reads TGTGCCAGCAGACACGCAGGGGGCGGTGGAAACACCATATATTTT. Protein product: CASRHAGGGGNTIYF.

This clonotype was seen a few times. V usage is TRBV9 and J usage is TRBJ2-2; no definite D call. Germline CDR1 SGDLS, CDR2 YYNGEE. The CDR3 is 14 amino acids. V lost 0 bases to trimming and J lost 1 base, with 4 bases between them. CDR3 protein: CASSVVGNTGELFF. CDR3 in DNA: TGTGCCAGCAGCGTAGTGGGGAACACCGGGGAGCTGTTTTTT.

The chain employs TRBV29-1 and TRBJ2-5, with D possibly TRBD1 on 5 matching bases. The CDR3 has 12 residues. CDR1 SQVTM and CDR2 ANQGSEA come from the germline V gene. V shed 4 bases and J shed 4 bases, with 10 bases lying between them. This chain's CDR3 is CSVGRGRETQYF. CDR3 nucleotide sequence: TGCAGCGTTGGAAGGGGTAGAGAGACCCAGTACTTC. Full variable domain (missing parts from reference TRBV29-1 and TRBJ2-5): SAVISQKPSRDICQRGTSLTIQCQVDSQVTMMFWYRQQPGQSLTLIATANQGSEATYESGFVIDKFPISRPNLTFSTLTVSNMSPEDSSIYLCSVGRGRETQYFGPGTRLLVL.